One sample yielded the 31 T cell receptor beta chains listed below, sequenced in a study of CD8+CD57+ T cells in acquired aplastic anemia. Profiling that covered TCR beta VDJ and CDR3 relied on genomic DNA as its template. TCRdb called the reads again in MiXCR, with one record for every CDR3 protein. The sample includes 450,000 to 550,000 distinct CDR3 sequences, about a third of them seen just once. Those patients picked for sequencing had displayed CD8+CD57+ cell expansion on flow cytometry. The sample comprised sorted CD4+, CD8+, or CD8+CD57+ T cells (not recorded which) from PBMCs. These receptors all come from a human donor with aplastic anemia.

This clonotype appeared a few times. V gene TRBV5-1 combines with J gene TRBJ2-7; possible D gene TRBD1, 7 bases. Germline CDR1 and CDR2: SGHRS and YFSETQ. The V end was cut by 4 bases, the J end by 13 bases, with 21 bases between. This CDR3 has 13 amino acids. CDR3 amino acids: CASSGGTAGSVYF. CDR3 DNA: TGCGCCAGCAGCGGGGGGACAGCCGGGTCCGTCTACTTC.

This clonotype was seen repeatedly, ten times or more. The rearrangement joins TRBV9 to TRBJ1-6; possibly TRBD1 for D (5 bases). Germline V lookup: CDR1 SGDLS, CDR2 YYNGEE. The V gene lost 6 bases and the J gene lost 9 bases, with 13 bases spanning the gap. The CDR3 consists of 13 residues. The CDR3 loop is CASTLGGGSPLHF. The CDR3 DNA reads TGTGCCAGCACCCTGGGGGGAGGTTCACCCCTCCACTTT.

This clonotype appeared many times. The V and J genes are TRBV25-1 and TRBJ1-2; no reliable D call. The germline V gene has CDR1 MGHDK and CDR2 SYGVNS. CDR3 length: 12 residues. V was cut by 6 bases and J by 8 bases, with 13 bases left in between. DNA of the CDR3: TGTGCCAGCAGCTCCTCTTTAATCGGCTACACCTTC. Residues: CASSSSLIGYTF.

The chain couples TRBV7-9 to TRBJ1-4, with D unresolved. The CDR3 consists of 14 residues. Germline loops: CDR1 SEHNR, CDR2 FQNEAQ (reference sequence). The V gene lost 4 bases and the J gene lost 0 bases, with 6 bases spanning the gap. The CDR3 loop reads CASSSFATNEKLFF. In DNA form, the CDR3 reads TGTGCCAGCAGCTCATTTGCAACTAATGAAAAACTGTTTTTT.

The chain uses TRBV5-4 and TRBJ1-6; the D is unclear. The V gene's germline CDR1 is SGHNT and CDR2 YYREEE (reference sequence). The CDR3 runs to 14 residues. The V end was cut by 7 bases, the J end by 7 bases, with 15 bases between. The CDR3 DNA sequence: TGTGCCAGCTACTTGAAGGGAGGCAATTCACCCCTCCACTTT. As protein: CASYLKGGNSPLHF.

There are many counts of this clonotype. This rearrangement joins TRBV25-1 to TRBJ2-5; 12 bases are a match to TRBD2. After removal of 3 bases from V and 4 bases from J, the junction contained 3 bases not matched to a gene. The CDR3 is made up of 15 amino acids. From germline, CDR1 is MGHDK and CDR2 SYGVNS. The CDR3 sequence is CASSDVGLAGETQYF. The CDR3, as DNA: TGTGCCAGCAGTGATGTGGGACTAGCGGGAGAGACCCAGTACTTC.

The rearrangement uses TRBV5-1 and TRBJ2-2, with 7 bases identical to TRBD2. Germline-derived CDR1 and CDR2 are SGHRS and YFSETQ. The V and J ends lost 2 bases and 6 bases, in that order; junction bases with no gene match: 7. This CDR3 has 15 amino acids. The CDR3 DNA sequence: TGCGCCAGCAGCTTTTCGGGTGCGGGAGCCGGGGAGCTGTTTTTT. Translating gives CASSFSGAGAGELFF.

As to this clonotype: A read error may be the cause here, since a much bigger clone is one base away. The CDR3 carries no conserved terminal phenylalanine or tryptophan, so it likely arises from a read error. The chain recombines TRBV7-7 with TRBJ2-5, with D hard to call. Germline V gene data show CDR1 as SSHAT and CDR2 as FNYEAQ (reference sequence). The CDR3 is 14 amino acids. The DNA for the CDR3 is TGTGCTAGCAGCTTAGCCGGCTCTCGGGAGACCCAGTACCTC. This encodes CASSLAGSRETQYL.

The chain carries TRBV7-2 and TRBJ2-1; D may be TRBD2 (6 bases). This CDR3 is 16 amino acids long. Between the trimmed V and J ends, which lost 0 bases and 3 bases, there was a span of 12 bases. Looked up from germline, CDR1 is SGHTA and CDR2 is FQGNSA. CDR3 loop: CASSLAEASDYNEQFF. The DNA of the CDR3 is TGTGCCAGCAGCTTAGCTGAGGCTAGCGACTACAATGAGCAGTTCTTC.

This chain joins TRBV3-1 and TRBJ2-1, with a possible D match to TRBD1 (6 bases). Germline CDR1 reads LGHDT; CDR2 reads YNNKEL (reference sequence). The CDR3 has 13 residues. Trimming took 7 bases from V and 9 from J, leaving 16 bases between them. The chain's CDR3 is CASIEIGGSEQFF. CDR3 nucleotide sequence: TGTGCCAGCATCGAGATAGGGGGAAGTGAGCAGTTCTTC.

V gene TRBV20-1 combines with J gene TRBJ2-1; the match to TRBD2 covers 13 bases. The germline V gene has CDR1 DFQATT and CDR2 SNEGSKA (reference sequence). Trimming cost V 4 bases and J 6 bases; bases outside gene matches: 3. The CDR3 length is 14 residues. The CDR3 DNA reads TGCAGTGCTACCGGGACTAGCGGGACCAATGAGCAGTTCTTC. It specifies CSATGTSGTNEQFF.

Points on this clonotype: A single base separates this from a much larger clone, so it may be a read error. This chain connects TRBV25-1 to TRBJ2-1, with D perhaps TRBD1 or TRBD2 (5 bases each). The CDR3 is 14 amino acids. V was cut by 8 bases and J by 6 bases, with 17 bases left in between. The V gene's germline CDR1 is MGHDK and CDR2 SYGVNS. CDR3 DNA sequence: TGTGCCAGCCTCTCTCGGGACGAAGTCAATGAGCAGTTCTTC. This gives the protein CASLSRDEVNEQFF.

This clonotype occurred many times. The CDR3, as DNA: TGCAGCGTGGGACGGAGCTACGAGCAGTACTTC. Its protein product is CSVGRSYEQYF. The rearrangement uses TRBV29-1 and TRBJ2-7, with D perhaps given as TRBD1 or TRBD2 (5 bases each). Per germline, CDR1 SQVTM and CDR2 ANQGSEA. V was clipped by 6 bases and J by 3 bases, with 9 bases between them. The CDR3 is made up of 11 amino acids.

This clonotype was counted many times. The chain recombines TRBV2 with TRBJ1-4; D is uncertain. CDR3 length equals 15 residues. V lost 8 bases and J lost 2, with 15 bases in between. Germline V gene sequence: CDR1 SNHLY, CDR2 FYNNEI. CDR3 DNA sequence: TGTGCCAGCCTAGTAATCGGGTCGACTAATGAAAAACTGTTTTTT. Its translation: CASLVIGSTNEKLFF. Full variable domain (outside the CDR3, taken from reference TRBV2 and TRBJ1-4): EPEVTQTPSHQVTQMGQEVILRCVPISNHLYFYWYRQILGQKVEFLVSFYNNEISEKSEIFDDQFSVERPDGSNFTLKIRSTKLEDSAMYFCASLVIGSTNEKLFFGSGTQLSVL.

This clonotype was observed a single time. A much larger clone is a single base away; this may be a read error. This rearrangement joins TRBV20-1 to TRBJ1-1; D gene uncertain. The germline V gene has CDR1 DFQATT and CDR2 SNEGSKA (reference sequence). This CDR3 is 12 amino acids long. The CDR3 DNA reads TGCAGTGCTAGTTGGGCGAGGACTGTAGCTTTCTTT. Its translation: CSASWARTVAFF.

The table lists this clonotype with many counts. The chain uses TRBV19 and TRBJ2-1; a possible D gene is TRBD1 (5 bases). V was trimmed by 2 bases and J by 0 bases, leaving 8 bases between them. Germline CDR1 and CDR2: LNHDA and SQIVND (reference sequence). This CDR3 region has 15 residues. The DNA for the CDR3 is TGTGCCAGTAGTATACAGGGAAGCTCCTACAATGAGCAGTTCTTC. Translation: CASSIQGSSYNEQFF.

V and J are TRBV2 and TRBJ1-2; TRBD1 aligns across 7 bases. Per the germline V gene, CDR1 is SNHLY and CDR2 is FYNNEI. V lost 6 bases to trimming and J lost 8 bases; unmatched junction nucleotides: 9. CDR3 length: 13 amino acids. In DNA form, the CDR3 reads TGTGCCAGCAGCCAAGACAGGGTTGACGGCTACACCTTC. As protein: CASSQDRVDGYTF.

This clonotype came up many times. The chain combines TRBV29-1 with TRBJ1-1; the match to TRBD1 covers 7 bases. The CDR3 runs to 14 residues. V shed 5 bases, J shed 0 bases, and the junction held 6 bases outside the gene matches. The germline CDR1 and CDR2 sequences are SQVTM and ANQGSEA. As DNA, the CDR3 is TGCAGCGTTTCCAGGGGGTTAATGAACACTGAAGCTTTCTTT. Its translation is CSVSRGLMNTEAFF.

The sample holds many counts of this clonotype. This rearrangement joins TRBV29-1 to TRBJ1-2; TRBD1 agrees at 9 bases. With 7 bases clipped from V and 7 bases from J, the junction kept 10 bases outside the gene matches. The CDR3 loop spans 13 amino acids. The germline CDR1 and CDR2 sequences are SQVTM and ANQGSEA. The CDR3 DNA follows: TGCAGCGCCGTTCAACAGGGGGCTGGTGGCTACACCTTC. Protein: CSAVQQGAGGYTF. Looking up the rest from reference TRBV29-1 and TRBJ1-2 gives the full variable domain: SAVISQKPSRDICQRGTSLTIQCQVDSQVTMMFWYRQQPGQSLTLIATANQGSEATYESGFVIDKFPISRPNLTFSTLTVSNMSPEDSSIYLCSAVQQGAGGYTFGSGTRLTVV.

In its sample, this clonotype was seen many times. The V call is TRBV11-2, the J call TRBJ2-3; weak D call: TRBD1 (6 bases). The ends were cut back, 7 bases at V and 0 bases at J, with 14 bases in the middle. This CDR3 is built from 15 residues. CDR1 is SGHAT and CDR2 is FQNNGV in the germline V gene. CDR3 region: CASTREGGSTDTQYF. The CDR3 DNA reads as TGTGCCAGCACCCGCGAAGGGGGTAGCACAGATACGCAGTATTTT.

This clonotype was found a few times. The chain employs TRBV2 and TRBJ1-5, with a possible D match to TRBD1 (6 bases). The CDR3 runs to 15 residues. Per germline, CDR1 SNHLY and CDR2 FYNNEI. The V gene lost 5 bases and the J gene lost 0 bases, with 11 bases spanning the gap. DNA for the CDR3: TGTGCCAGCAGTCCAGGGGTACTTAGCAATCAGCCCCAGCATTTT. This codes for CASSPGVLSNQPQHF.

This clonotype was recorded many times. The J gene is TRBJ1-6, the V gene TRBV2; tentative D call: TRBD1 (5 bases). Germline CDR1 SNHLY, CDR2 FYNNEI. The CDR3 runs to 15 residues. Between the trimmed V and J ends, which lost 6 bases and 3 bases, there was a span of 12 bases. In DNA, the CDR3 is TGTGCCAGCAGGGGGGGGAGGGTCTATAATTCACCCCTCCACTTT. Translating gives CASRGGRVYNSPLHF. Filled out from reference TRBV2 and TRBJ1-6, the complete variable domain reads EPEVTQTPSHQVTQMGQEVILRCVPISNHLYFYWYRQILGQKVEFLVSFYNNEISEKSEIFDDQFSVERPDGSNFTLKIRSTKLEDSAMYFCASRGGRVYNSPLHFGNGTRLTVT.

At least ten counts were recorded for this clonotype. This chain links TRBV15 with TRBJ2-2, with 13 bases lining up with TRBD2. Trimming took 5 bases from V and 4 from J; bases not matched to a gene: 7. Germline loops: CDR1 LNHNV, CDR2 YYDKDF (reference sequence). CDR3 length equals 17 residues. The CDR3 sequence: CATSFPGLAGTTGELFF. The CDR3 DNA reads as TGTGCCACCAGCTTCCCGGGACTAGCGGGAACCACCGGGGAGCTGTTTTTT.

Turning to this clonotype: This may come from a read error, since a much larger clone is one base off. The chain uses TRBV7-2 and TRBJ1-1; TRBD1 is a possible D gene (5 bases). CDR3 length equals 12 residues. Looked up from germline, CDR1 is SGHTA and CDR2 is FQGNSA. CDR3 nucleotides: TGTGCCAGCAGCTTAGAGGACACTAAAGCTTTCTTT. Encoded protein: CASSLEDTKAFF.

Concerning this clonotype: A read error may account for a junction end that differs from germline. The V call is TRBV3-1, the J call TRBJ2-1; no clear D. This CDR3 has 14 residues. From germline, CDR1 is LGHDT and CDR2 YNNKEL (reference sequence). The CDR3 DNA reads TGTGCCAGCAGCCCCTTAGGGTCCTACAATGAGCAGCTCTTC. This sequence encodes CASSPLGSYNEQLF.

CDR3 in amino acids: CASSIATGRNSYNSPLHF. The CDR3 DNA reads as TGTGCCAGCAGCATTGCGACAGGAAGGAACTCCTATAATTCACCCCTCCACTTT. The chain employs TRBV7-2 and TRBJ1-6; possible D gene TRBD1, 6 bases. This CDR3 region has 18 residues. CDR1 and CDR2 (germline): SGHTA, FQGNSA. Trimming shortened V by 5 bases and J by 0 bases, and 17 bases separated the two germline ends. Using reference TRBV7-2 and TRBJ1-6 for the parts outside the CDR3, the full variable domain is GAGVSQSPSNKVTEKGKDVELRCDPISGHTALYWYRQSLGQGLEFLIYFQGNSAPDKSGLPSDRFSAERTGGSVSTLTIQRTQQEDSAVYLCASSIATGRNSYNSPLHFGNGTRLTVT.

This chain uses TRBV7-9 with TRBJ2-3, with D possibly being TRBD2 (5 bases). The germline gives CDR1 SEHNR, CDR2 FQNEAQ (reference sequence). The germline V and J ends were trimmed by 7 bases and 2 bases, with 10 bases remaining between them. This CDR3 has 13 residues. The CDR3 loop is CASIGKPTDTQYF. Here the CDR3 DNA reads TGTGCCAGCATCGGGAAACCCACAGATACGCAGTATTTT.

Many counts were recorded for this clonotype. The V gene is TRBV25-1, the J gene TRBJ1-6; no firm D call. Germline V CDR1 and CDR2: MGHDK, SYGVNS. The V and J ends lost 2 bases and 0 bases respectively, with 11 bases between them. This CDR3 has 17 residues. CDR3: CASSEVGRSSYNSPLHF. The DNA of the CDR3 is TGTGCCAGCAGTGAAGTGGGCAGAAGCTCCTATAATTCACCCCTCCACTTT.

V and J are TRBV19 and TRBJ1-5; no reliable D call. The CDR3 has 14 amino acids. Trimming took off 3 bases at V and 0 bases at J, with 6 bases between the two ends. Looked up from germline, CDR1 is LNHDA and CDR2 is SQIVND (reference sequence). CDR3 amino acids: CASSMANSNQPQHF. The CDR3 DNA sequence: TGTGCCAGTAGTATGGCTAATAGCAATCAGCCCCAGCATTTT.

This clonotype was recorded at least ten times. V gene TRBV7-9 combines with J gene TRBJ2-7; maybe TRBD1 (6 bases). CDR3 length equals 13 residues. Germline V CDR1 and CDR2: SEHNR, FQNEAQ (reference sequence). With 5 bases removed from V and 3 bases from J, the gap between germline ends came to 11 bases. The CDR3 protein is CASSQDRDYEQYF. The CDR3, as DNA: TGTGCCAGCAGCCAGGACAGAGACTACGAGCAGTACTTC.

In regard to this clonotype: This may come from a read error, since a much larger clone is one base off. Lacking the conserved final phenylalanine or tryptophan, this CDR3 likely reflects a read error. Because the CDR3's place on the DNA is in doubt, the DNA is left out and the CDR3 is given as listed by TCRdb. The genes are TRBV6-5 and TRBJ1-2; the DNA was not used to check the table's D call, TRBD1. The length of the CDR3 is 12 amino acids, counting both ends. Per germline, CDR1 MNHEY and CDR2 SVGAGI. The CDR3 loop reads CASRYSGDKAYT.